Listed below are T cell receptor beta chains from one sample, sequenced in a study of shared clonotypes between healthy human individuals. The data were produced by immunoSEQ multiplex PCR, yet TCRdb's version contains in-frame clones alone and is incomplete. This table has about 2.3 million clones, 85% to 95% appearing once. Sequenced sample: naive CD4+ T cells from PBMCs. These receptors were collected from a man between 18 and 35 years old in good health. Some clones in this sample may be carry-over from other donors' samples. CDR3s include the opening cysteine and the closing phenylalanine or tryptophan. D genes are given only for firm matches. Size is stated for part of the rows, as once, few or many counts, or as a class when the clone is expanded.

abundance: -
j_gene: TRBJ2-7
v_gene: TRBV5-1
d_gene: -
CDR3nt: TGCGCCAGCAGCATCCTACCGGGTAATTACGAGCAGTACTTC
CDR3aa: CASSILPGNYEQYF

abundance: -
j_gene: TRBJ2-1
v_gene: TRBV11-2
d_gene: TRBD2
CDR3nt: TGTGCCAGCACTCAAAGGGGAGGGAGGTCCTACAATGAGCAGTTCTTC
CDR3aa: CASTQRGGRSYNEQFF

abundance: -
j_gene: TRBJ2-3
v_gene: TRBV27
d_gene: -
CDR3nt: TGTGCCAGCAGTTTAAGAGGCCAGATCACAGATACGCAGTATTTT
CDR3aa: CASSLRGQITDTQYF

abundance: -
j_gene: TRBJ1-2
v_gene: TRBV6-1
d_gene: -
CDR3nt: TGTGCCAGCAGTGAAGTGGGCTACACCTTC
CDR3aa: CASSEVGYTF

abundance: -
j_gene: TRBJ1-1
v_gene: TRBV25-1
d_gene: TRBD1
CDR3nt: TGTGCCAGCAGTGCGAGGGACAGGGTCAGGACTGAAGCTTTCTTT
CDR3aa: CASSARDRVRTEAFF

abundance: -
j_gene: TRBJ1-1
v_gene: TRBV2
d_gene: TRBD1
CDR3nt: TGTGCCAGCAGGCGGACAGGGGGCTCTCCCACTGAAGCTTTCTTT
CDR3aa: CASRRTGGSPTEAFF

abundance: -
j_gene: TRBJ2-7
v_gene: TRBV5-1
d_gene: -
CDR3nt: TGCGCCAGCAGCCCAAGTGACCTCTACGAGCAGTACTTC
CDR3aa: CASSPSDLYEQYF

abundance: -
j_gene: TRBJ2-1
v_gene: TRBV5-1
d_gene: -
CDR3nt: TGCGCCAGCAGCCCAAGCGACGGCGGGCTAATGGGTGAGCAGTTCTTC
CDR3aa: CASSPSDGGLMGEQFF

abundance: -
j_gene: TRBJ1-2
v_gene: TRBV18
d_gene: TRBD1
CDR3nt: TGTGCCAGCTCACCACCGGAGACAGGGGGCGATGGCTACACCTTC
CDR3aa: CASSPPETGGDGYTF

abundance: -
j_gene: TRBJ1-2
v_gene: TRBV11-2
d_gene: -
CDR3nt: TGTGCCAGCAGCTTAACGGCCGCGGGCTACACCTTC
CDR3aa: CASSLTAAGYTF

abundance: -
j_gene: TRBJ1-4
v_gene: TRBV4-1
d_gene: -
CDR3nt: TGCGCCAGCAGCCAAGATCGGGGAGGCAGAACTAATGAAAAACTGTTTTTT
CDR3aa: CASSQDRGGRTNEKLFF

abundance: -
j_gene: TRBJ2-7
v_gene: TRBV28
d_gene: -
CDR3nt: TGTGCCAGCAGTTTATATGGAACTGCCTCCTACGAGCAGTACTTC
CDR3aa: CASSLYGTASYEQYF

abundance: once
j_gene: TRBJ1-4
v_gene: TRBV2
d_gene: TRBD1
CDR3nt: TGTGCCAGCAGTGAGAGGGGGCACATTGGTGAAAAACTGTTTTTT
CDR3aa: CASSERGHIGEKLFF

abundance: -
j_gene: TRBJ2-1
v_gene: TRBV30
d_gene: -
CDR3nt: TGTGCCTGGAGTGCCCCGAGTCACGGGAGCGACAATGAGCAGTTCTTC
CDR3aa: CAWSAPSHGSDNEQFF

abundance: -
j_gene: TRBJ1-3
v_gene: TRBV5-1
d_gene: -
CDR3nt: TGCGCCAGCAGCTCCGACTCTGGAAACACCATATATTTT
CDR3aa: CASSSDSGNTIYF

abundance: -
j_gene: TRBJ2-1
v_gene: TRBV5-1
d_gene: -
CDR3nt: TGCGCCAGCAGCTTGGGAGAATTCAATGAGCAGTTCTTC
CDR3aa: CASSLGEFNEQFF

abundance: -
j_gene: TRBJ2-5
v_gene: TRBV7-3
d_gene: -
CDR3nt: TGTGCCAGCAGCCCCCCCAATAGCCGGGAGACCCAGTACTTC
CDR3aa: CASSPPNSRETQYF

abundance: -
j_gene: TRBJ2-2
v_gene: TRBV7-9
d_gene: -
CDR3nt: TGTGCCAGCAGCTTAGGTTGGGGGACCACCGGGGAGCTGTTTTTT
CDR3aa: CASSLGWGTTGELFF

abundance: -
j_gene: TRBJ2-5
v_gene: TRBV18
d_gene: TRBD2
CDR3nt: TGTGCCAGCTCACCATTTAGCGGGCCCTACCAAGAGACCCAGTACTTC
CDR3aa: CASSPFSGPYQETQYF

abundance: -
j_gene: TRBJ2-3
v_gene: TRBV28
d_gene: TRBD1
CDR3nt: TGTGCCAGCAGCCCGGACAGGGGTACAGATACGCAGTATTTT
CDR3aa: CASSPDRGTDTQYF

abundance: once
j_gene: TRBJ1-5
v_gene: TRBV28
d_gene: -
CDR3nt: TGTGCCACCCACGGGGGCCGCAATCAGCCCCAGCATTTT
CDR3aa: CATHGGRNQPQHF

abundance: -
j_gene: TRBJ2-3
v_gene: TRBV7-2
d_gene: -
CDR3nt: TGTGCCAGCAGCTTAGCGCGGGCCGCGAGCACAGATACGCAGTATTTT
CDR3aa: CASSLARAASTDTQYF

abundance: -
j_gene: TRBJ1-2
v_gene: TRBV5-6
d_gene: -
CDR3nt: TGTGCCAGCAGCTTGAAGGTGGGCCCATACTATGGCTACACCTTC
CDR3aa: CASSLKVGPYYGYTF

abundance: -
j_gene: TRBJ2-2
v_gene: TRBV5-1
d_gene: -
CDR3nt: TGCGCCAGCAGCTGGACGGGGCACCCGAACACCGGGGAGCTGTTTTTT
CDR3aa: CASSWTGHPNTGELFF

abundance: -
j_gene: TRBJ1-3
v_gene: TRBV6-5
d_gene: -
CDR3nt: TGTGCCAGCAGTTTACCCACAGGAGGAAACACCATATATTTT
CDR3aa: CASSLPTGGNTIYF

abundance: -
j_gene: TRBJ2-3
v_gene: TRBV7-6
d_gene: TRBD2
CDR3nt: TGTGCCAGCTTTGCCCCTCGTCCCTTAGCGGGAGTTCCAGATACGCAGTATTTT
CDR3aa: CASFAPRPLAGVPDTQYF

abundance: -
j_gene: TRBJ2-3
v_gene: TRBV5-4
d_gene: -
CDR3nt: TGTGCCAGCAGCTTAAAAACAGGAGCAGATACGCAGTATTTT
CDR3aa: CASSLKTGADTQYF

abundance: -
j_gene: TRBJ2-6
v_gene: TRBV5-3
d_gene: TRBD1
CDR3nt: TGTGCCAGAAGCGGAACAGGGGGCGGCGGGGCCAACGTCCTGACTTTC
CDR3aa: CARSGTGGGGANVLTF

abundance: -
j_gene: TRBJ1-1
v_gene: TRBV7-3
d_gene: -
CDR3nt: TGTGCCAGCAGCCAGACAGGAGGGAACACTGAAGCTTTCTTT
CDR3aa: CASSQTGGNTEAFF

abundance: -
j_gene: TRBJ2-1
v_gene: TRBV19
d_gene: TRBD2
CDR3nt: TGTGCCAGTAGTATAGGCAGACTAGCGGTATACAATGAGCAGTTCTTC
CDR3aa: CASSIGRLAVYNEQFF

abundance: -
j_gene: TRBJ2-1
v_gene: TRBV28
d_gene: -
CDR3nt: TGTGCCAGCAGTTCGCCCCTGGGGCAGAGAACCTACAATGAGCAGTTCTTC
CDR3aa: CASSSPLGQRTYNEQFF

abundance: -
j_gene: TRBJ2-5
v_gene: TRBV14
d_gene: -
CDR3nt: TGTGCCAGCAGCCAGGCGTGGCGGGAGACCCAGTACTTC
CDR3aa: CASSQAWRETQYF

abundance: -
j_gene: TRBJ1-1
v_gene: TRBV25-1
d_gene: TRBD1
CDR3nt: TGTGCCAGCAGTTTTACAGGGGGCAACACTGAAGCTTTCTTT
CDR3aa: CASSFTGGNTEAFF